This T cell receptor (beta chain) was documented in a study of OX40 agonist ivuxolimab in advanced cancers. Method: immunoSEQ multiplex PCR; TCRdb's copy keeps in-frame clones and lacks some. This table has approximately 50,000 clones, 80% appearing once. With 3 bases removed from V and 1 base from J, the gap between germline ends came to 9 bases. The CDR3 is 14 amino acids. CDR1 is MNHEY, CDR2 SMNVEV, per germline (reference sequence). The chain carries TRBV27 and TRBJ1-2; no definite D call. The sequence came from an adult with an advanced solid tumor such as melanoma, head and neck, liver or kidney cancer. The specimen was CD4+ or CD8+ T cells sorted from blood, collected in a trial of the OX40 agonist ivuxolimab. The CDR3 region is CASSFSTNNYGYTF. The DNA of the CDR3 is TGTGCCAGCAGTTTTTCCACAAATAACTATGGCTACACCTTC.